The rows below give T cell receptor beta chains drawn from one sample of a study of shared clonotypes between healthy human individuals. Data came from immunoSEQ multiplex PCR; TCRdb stores just in-frame clones and leaves some out. Among 2 million to 3 million clones listed, approximately 93% were seen once. Sequencing was done on a sample of naive CD4+ T cells from PBMCs. These receptors were obtained from a man between 18 and 35 years old in good health. Some clones in this sample may be carry-over from other donors' samples. Each CDR3 is given with its conserved first and last residue. D genes are given only for firm matches. The size of a clone is reported for some rows only, either as once, few or many, or as a class for expanded clones.

D gene,V gene,clone size,J gene,CDR3 DNA,CDR3 protein
.,TRBV6-5,.,TRBJ1-1,TGTGCCAGCAGTTACGTAGGGCAGGGTTGGACTGAAGCTTTCTTT,CASSYVGQGWTEAFF
.,TRBV2,once,TRBJ2-7,TGTGCCAGCAGTGAACAGAGTTACGAGCAGTACTTC,CASSEQSYEQYF
.,TRBV7-2,.,TRBJ2-1,TGTGCCAGCAGCTTAGCCGCGACAGCTTACAATGAGCAGTTCTTC,CASSLAATAYNEQFF
.,TRBV19,once,TRBJ1-1,TGTGCCAGTAGTAGGCCGGGACAGAACACTGAAGCTTTCTTT,CASSRPGQNTEAFF
TRBD2,TRBV5-1,.,TRBJ2-3,TGCGCCAGCAGCCCCCTAGCGGGACTCACAGATACGCAGTATTTT,CASSPLAGLTDTQYF
.,TRBV30,.,TRBJ2-1,TGTGCCTGGAGTGTACCCCAGAGCGGGCTATACAATGAGCAGTTCTTC,CAWSVPQSGLYNEQFF
.,TRBV7-3,.,TRBJ2-1,TGTGCCAGCAGCTTAACCGGGGCGGATGAGCAGTTCTTC,CASSLTGADEQFF
.,TRBV6-5,.,TRBJ1-5,TGTGCCAGCAGGCCGACAGATCCTGCGTTGCCCCAGCATTTT,CASRPTDPALPQHF
.,TRBV14,.,TRBJ2-5,TGTGCCAGCAGCCAAGTTTCTAGAGAGACCCAGTACTTC,CASSQVSRETQYF
TRBD2,TRBV7-9,.,TRBJ2-2,TGTGCCAGCAGCTTTCCGGCCGGGGGGACCGGGGAGCTGTTTTTT,CASSFPAGGTGELFF
.,TRBV7-2,.,TRBJ1-1,TGTGCCAGCAGCTTAGTCCTCCTGAGGAACACTGAAGCTTTCTTT,CASSLVLLRNTEAFF
TRBD2,TRBV7-6,.,TRBJ2-5,TGTGCCAGCAGCCTACTAGCGGGAGCGACACAAGAGACCCAGTACTTC,CASSLLAGATQETQYF
TRBD1,TRBV6-1,once,TRBJ2-7,TGTGCCAGCAGCGGCGTCCAGGGGGCCTACGAGCAGTACTTC,CASSGVQGAYEQYF
.,TRBV6-6,.,TRBJ2-7,TGTGCCAGCAGTTACTCGGGAATACCGCCCTACGAGCAGTACTTC,CASSYSGIPPYEQYF
.,TRBV4-1,.,TRBJ2-3,TGCGCCAGCAGCCAGGACGGTGGAGATACGCAGTATTTT,CASSQDGGDTQYF
TRBD1,TRBV12-5,.,TRBJ2-6,TGTGCTAGTGCCCCGGGACAGAGCTCTGGGGCCAACGTCCTGACTTTC,CASAPGQSSGANVLTF
.,TRBV27,.,TRBJ2-7,TGTGCCAGCAGTTTAGGACAGACCTACGAGCAGTACTTC,CASSLGQTYEQYF
.,TRBV6-5,.,TRBJ1-5,TGTGCCAGCAGACCGGTGCAGGGCAATCAGCCCCAGCATTTT,CASRPVQGNQPQHF
.,TRBV28,.,TRBJ1-5,TGTGCCAGCAGTCTCAACAATCAGCCCCAGCATTTT,CASSLNNQPQHF
TRBD1,TRBV29-1,.,TRBJ1-2,TGCAGCGCCAAAGTGTCGACCCAACAGGGGGCGACGACTAACTATGGCTACACCTTC,CSAKVSTQQGATTNYGYTF
TRBD2,TRBV28,.,TRBJ2-7,TGTGCCAGCTCCCGCGGGGGGGCGTCTAACTACGAGCAGTACTTC,CASSRGGASNYEQYF
.,TRBV9,.,TRBJ1-5,TGTGCCAGCAGCGTAGCGGCAGTCAATCAGCCCCAGCATTTT,CASSVAAVNQPQHF
.,TRBV2,.,TRBJ2-1,TGTGCCAGCAGAAACCCGGGGAGCTCCTACAATGAGCAGTTCTTC,CASRNPGSSYNEQFF
TRBD2,TRBV11-3,once,TRBJ2-5,TGTGCCAGCAGCTTAGGTTCGACTAGCGGGAGAGAGACCCAGTACTTC,CASSLGSTSGRETQYF
TRBD2,TRBV5-1,.,TRBJ2-5,TGCGCCAGCAGCTCTAGCGGGAGGGCCGCCGAGACCCAGTACTTC,CASSSSGRAAETQYF
TRBD2,TRBV11-2,.,TRBJ2-5,TGTGCCAGCAGCTTATCCGGCGGGAGAGGCGAGACCCAGTACTTC,CASSLSGGRGETQYF
TRBD1,TRBV7-9,.,TRBJ1-1,TGTGCCAGCAGCCTGTCCCGGGACAGGAATGAAGCTTTCTTT,CASSLSRDRNEAFF
TRBD2,TRBV7-2,.,TRBJ2-1,TGTGCCAGCAGCTTAGGCGCCGGACTAGTGAGCCACAATGAGCAGTTCTTC,CASSLGAGLVSHNEQFF
.,TRBV7-9,.,TRBJ1-5,TGTGCCAGCAGCTTAACCACAGGGATGGCGGGCAATCAGCCCCAGCATTTT,CASSLTTGMAGNQPQHF
.,TRBV7-3,.,TRBJ2-5,TGTGCCAGCAGCGCCGGGGGTAAAGAGACCCAGTACTTC,CASSAGGKETQYF
TRBD1,TRBV6-5,.,TRBJ2-7,TGTGCCAGCAGGCCTCCCGGGACAGCCTCCTACGAGCAGTACTTC,CASRPPGTASYEQYF
TRBD2,TRBV5-1,.,TRBJ2-5,TGCGCCAGCATTCCTAGCGGGGTAGGCGGCGGAGAGACCCAGTACTTC,CASIPSGVGGGETQYF
TRBD2,TRBV15,.,TRBJ2-1,TGTGCCACCCAATTAGCGGGTTCCTACAATGAGCAGTTCTTC,CATQLAGSYNEQFF
TRBD2,TRBV5-1,.,TRBJ2-7,TGCGCCAGCAGACCCGGGACTAGCGGGACCTACGAGCAGTACTTC,CASRPGTSGTYEQYF
.,TRBV2,.,TRBJ1-4,TGTGCCAGCACCCAAGAAGGGGGGGAAAAACTGTTTTTT,CASTQEGGEKLFF
.,TRBV30,.,TRBJ1-2,TGTGCCTGGGTTTGGGGCTCCACTGGCTACACCTTC,CAWVWGSTGYTF
.,TRBV23-1,once,TRBJ1-5,TGCGCCAGCAGTCAATCCATTGGTTTCGATCAGCCCCAGCATTTT,CASSQSIGFDQPQHF
TRBD2,TRBV18,.,TRBJ2-7,TGTGCCAGCTCACCCCTAGGGACTAGCGGCTACGAGCAGTACTTC,CASSPLGTSGYEQYF
TRBD1,TRBV6-1,.,TRBJ1-1,TGTGCCAGCAGTCCCCCTCTGAGGGGGCATGCTGAAGCTTTCTTT,CASSPPLRGHAEAFF
TRBD1,TRBV28,.,TRBJ1-2,TGTGCCAGCAGCCCAATAAACCTGAAAGCCGGGACAGCCTATGGCTACACCTTC,CASSPINLKAGTAYGYTF
.,TRBV10-3,.,TRBJ2-1,TGTGCCATCAGTGAGGAATTTGAGCAGTTCTTC,CAISEEFEQFF
.,TRBV20-1,.,TRBJ1-1,TGCAGTGCTGACACTAACACTGAAGCTTTCTTT,CSADTNTEAFF
TRBD1,TRBV5-1,.,TRBJ2-5,TGCGCCAGCAGCTTGGCCACAGGGGGTCAAGAGACCCAGTACTTC,CASSLATGGQETQYF
.,TRBV5-6,once,TRBJ2-1,TGTGCCAGCAGCGCGAGGGGCGGCACCTACAATGAGCAGTTCTTC,CASSARGGTYNEQFF
.,TRBV5-1,.,TRBJ1-1,TGCGCCAGCAGATACAGGTCGGGCACTGAAGCTTTCTTT,CASRYRSGTEAFF
.,TRBV10-2,.,TRBJ2-1,TGCGCCAGCAGCCCGACAGGCATTGAGCAGTTCTTC,CASSPTGIEQFF
.,TRBV7-2,few,TRBJ2-3,TGTGCCAGCAGCTTAGGGTCGACAGATACGCAGTATTTT,CASSLGSTDTQYF
TRBD1,TRBV2,.,TRBJ2-1,TGTGCCAGCAGCGCGGACAGGGGGTTGTGGAATGAGCAGTTCTTC,CASSADRGLWNEQFF
.,TRBV6-5,.,TRBJ1-1,TGTGCCAGCAGCCCCGACGGCGTGGGGGGGGCTTTCTTT,CASSPDGVGGAFF
TRBD1,TRBV9,.,TRBJ2-1,TGTGCCAGCAGCGTAACGAAGCGGGACAGGGTGGCCAATGAGCAGTTCTTC,CASSVTKRDRVANEQFF
TRBD2,TRBV5-1,.,TRBJ2-2,TGCGCCAGCAGCTTGCTAGCGGGATTAAACCGGGGCGGGGAGCTGTTTTTT,CASSLLAGLNRGGELFF
.,TRBV18,.,TRBJ1-1,TGTGCCAGCTCCCAGGGCAGAATGAACACTGAAGCTTTCTTT,CASSQGRMNTEAFF
.,TRBV7-3,.,TRBJ2-5,TGTGCCAGCAGCTTATCGCGGGCGGAGACCCAGTACTTC,CASSLSRAETQYF
TRBD1,TRBV9,.,TRBJ1-2,TGTGCCAGCAGCGTAGGGGAATGGACAGGAGGCTACACCTTC,CASSVGEWTGGYTF
.,TRBV27,.,TRBJ2-7,TGTGCCAGCACTCTCTCGGCGAGACACACGGAAGAGCAGTACTTC,CASTLSARHTEEQYF
.,TRBV5-1,.,TRBJ2-5,TGCGCCAGCAGTTGGGAGCAAGAGACCCAGTACTTC,CASSWEQETQYF